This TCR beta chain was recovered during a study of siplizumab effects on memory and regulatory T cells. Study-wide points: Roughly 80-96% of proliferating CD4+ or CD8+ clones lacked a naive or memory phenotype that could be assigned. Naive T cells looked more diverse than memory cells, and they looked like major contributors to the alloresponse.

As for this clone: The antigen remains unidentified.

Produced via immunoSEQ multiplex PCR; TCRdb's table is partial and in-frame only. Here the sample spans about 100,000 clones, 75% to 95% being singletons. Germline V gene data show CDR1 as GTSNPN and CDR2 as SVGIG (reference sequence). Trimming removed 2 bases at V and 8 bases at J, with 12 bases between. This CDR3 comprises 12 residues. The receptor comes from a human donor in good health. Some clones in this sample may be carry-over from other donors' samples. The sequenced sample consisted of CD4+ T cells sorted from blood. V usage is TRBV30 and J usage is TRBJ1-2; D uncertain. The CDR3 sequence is CAWSLGYGGYTF. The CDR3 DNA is TGTGCCTGGAGTCTGGGTTATGGGGGCTACACCTTC. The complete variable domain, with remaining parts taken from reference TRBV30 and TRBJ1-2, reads SQTIHQWPATLVQPVGSPLSLECTVEGTSNPNLYWYRQAAGRGLQLLFYSVGIGQISSEVPQNLSASRPQDRQFILSSKKLLLSDSGFYLCAWSLGYGGYTFGSGTRLTVV.